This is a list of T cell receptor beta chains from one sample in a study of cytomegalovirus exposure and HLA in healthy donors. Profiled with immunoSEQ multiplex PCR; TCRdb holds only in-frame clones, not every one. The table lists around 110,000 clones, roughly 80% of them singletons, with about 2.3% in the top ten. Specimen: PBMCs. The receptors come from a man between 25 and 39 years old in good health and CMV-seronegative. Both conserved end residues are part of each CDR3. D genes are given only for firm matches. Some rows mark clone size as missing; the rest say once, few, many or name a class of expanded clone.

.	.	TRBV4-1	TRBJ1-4	TGCGCCAGCAGCCAGATCCGGGGACACGAACTGTTTTTT	CASSQIRGHELFF
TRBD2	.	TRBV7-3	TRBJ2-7	TGTGCCAGCAGCCTCCAAGCGGGGCCCTCCTACGAGCAGTACTTC	CASSLQAGPSYEQYF
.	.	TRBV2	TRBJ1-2	TGTGCCAGCCTCATTGAGCTCGATGGCTACACCTTC	CASLIELDGYTF
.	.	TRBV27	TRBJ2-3	TGTGCCAGCGCACAACACACCAATACGCAGTATTTT	CASAQHTNTQYF
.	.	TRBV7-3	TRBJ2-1	TGTGCCAGCAGCGGGGGACTGACCCGTGGGGAGCAGTTCTTC	CASSGGLTRGEQFF
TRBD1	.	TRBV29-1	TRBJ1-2	TGCAGCGTTCCCGGGACAGGGGCACTTTTTGGCTATGGCTACACCTTC	CSVPGTGALFGYGYTF
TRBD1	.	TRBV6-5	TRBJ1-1	TGTGCCAGCAGCGTTAAAGGGGGCAGGAAAGAAGCTTTCTTT	CASSVKGGRKEAFF
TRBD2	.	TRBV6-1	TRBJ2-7	TGTGCCAGCAGCTACCTAGCGGGGGGCTCCTACGAGCAGTACTTC	CASSYLAGGSYEQYF
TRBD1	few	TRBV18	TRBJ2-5	TGTGCCAGCTCACTGGGACAGAAAGAGACCCAGTACTTC	CASSLGQKETQYF
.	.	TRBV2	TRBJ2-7	TGTGCCGCGTTATTCGGTAGCTCCTACGAGCAGTACTTC	CAALFGSSYEQYF
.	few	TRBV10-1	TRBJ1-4	TGCGCCAGCCCTGATGCCGGTGGTGAAAAACTGTTTTTT	CASPDAGGEKLFF
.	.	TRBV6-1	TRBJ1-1	TGTGCCAGCAGTGAATTGGGGCTATCTGAAGCTTTCTTT	CASSELGLSEAFF
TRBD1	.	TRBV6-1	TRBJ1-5	TGTGCCAGTGACTCAAACAGGGGGGGCAATCAGCCCCAGCATTTT	CASDSNRGGNQPQHF
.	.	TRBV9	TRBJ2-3	TGTGCCAGCAGCGACCCTCCATCGGCGGGCCTCACAGATACGCAGTATTTT	CASSDPPSAGLTDTQYF
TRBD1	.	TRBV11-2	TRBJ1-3	TGTGCCAGCGGAACATACAGGGGGACCTCTGGAAACACCATATATTTT	CASGTYRGTSGNTIYF
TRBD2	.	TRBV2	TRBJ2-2	TGTGCCAGCAGTGTGCCGCTTAAGCGGGAGGACAACACCGGGGAGCTGTTTTTT	CASSVPLKREDNTGELFF
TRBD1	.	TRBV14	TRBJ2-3	TGTGCCAGCAGCCAAGACGGGACAGGCACAGATACGCAGTATTTT	CASSQDGTGTDTQYF
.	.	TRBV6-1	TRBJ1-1	TGTGCCAGCAGTATAAACGTAGACACTGAAGCTTTCTTT	CASSINVDTEAFF
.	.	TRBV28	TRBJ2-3	TGTGCCAGCAGTTTCGGCAGGGAAGGTACGCAGTATTTT	CASSFGREGTQYF
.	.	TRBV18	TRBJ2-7	TGTGCCAGCTCACGATATGAGCGGGCCTCCTACGAGCAGTACTTC	CASSRYERASYEQYF
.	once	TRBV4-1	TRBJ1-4	TGCGCCAGCAGCCAAGGGGGGGGAAGAGCAACTAATGAAAAACTGTTTTTT	CASSQGGGRATNEKLFF
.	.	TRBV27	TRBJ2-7	TGTGCCAGCAGTCTCCGTAGCGGACTCTACGAGCAGTACTTC	CASSLRSGLYEQYF
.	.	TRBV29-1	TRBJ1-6	TGCAGCGTGGGAGAGGGCCCCAGTTCACCCCTCCACTTT	CSVGEGPSSPLHF
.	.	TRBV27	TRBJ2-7	TGTGCCAGCAGTTTAACAAGCTCCTACGAGCAGTACTTC	CASSLTSSYEQYF
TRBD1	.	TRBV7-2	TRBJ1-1	TGTGCCAGCAGCTCCCAAGGACAGGCGAACACTGAAGCTTTCTTT	CASSSQGQANTEAFF